What follows is one TCR beta chain and its context. Its binding antigen is unknown. Per-base qualities were not stored, and no clone one base away is much larger. The donors were included in the validation cohort of around 120 subjects, a group kept apart from the approximately 670-subject first cohort. The library was generated by the immunoSEQ multiplex PCR assay. The published analysis was carried out like this. A statistical classification framework was built for diagnosing cytomegalovirus status from the catalog of TCR beta chain sequences. In TCRdb, the immuneACCESS table is reduced to in-frame sequences with V and J assigned. These tables do not hold every clone; where another copy was compared, an unresolved V gene accounts for under half, and the others remain unexplained. Clone size and V and J calls were adopted from that table, with D and trimming inferred from the DNA. The sample contains around 86,000 clones, about 94% of them found a single time. Approximately 1.1% of the sample rests with the top ten.

Measured from the cysteine to the phenylalanine, the CDR3 is 15 residues long. This entry keeps only the CDR3 DNA: 45 bases, framed from base 1. The germline ends are 18 bases apart after V is trimmed by 2 bases and J by 8 bases. For CDR1 and CDR2, the germline V gene (reference sequence) lists GTSNPN and SVGIG. The data stem from a study of cytomegalovirus exposure and HLA in healthy donors (dated by TCRdb to about 2017). General notes on the study: A later analysis indicated that the 120 validation repertoires were generated on the platform also employed for the approximately 700 repertoires of the first cohort. The aim of the study was to test whether cataloging public T cell receptors could identify signatures of past pathogen exposure. In addition to the first cohort of 666 subjects, a separate validation cohort of 130 or so different subjects was used. To predict cytomegalovirus infection status, the study brought together high-throughput TCR immunosequencing, statistical association of individual TCRs with disease status, and machine learning. Broader findings and caveats from the paper: Cytomegalovirus status was reported to be diagnosed by the classifier with high specificity and sensitivity in both the original and validation cohorts. Three of the identified cytomegalovirus-associated TCR beta chains were confirmed in vitro to be specific for cytomegalovirus antigens. Across donors, most TCR sequences were observed very rarely, whereas some public TCRs were present in many individuals. In a later analysis, TCRs clustered in the first cohort were found to also tend to co-occur in the roughly 120 validation repertoires, with roughly 93% of cluster scores above 0. In the study, about 150 TCR beta chains were listed as associated with cytomegalovirus. The authors suggested that the approach could potentially be generalized to other disease states and immunological phenotypes. The validation cohort had no HLA typing available for a later analysis, so co-occurrence within that cohort was assessed over all 120 or so repertoires.

This receptor was identified in a woman aged 25 to 39 in good health and CMV-seropositive. What was sequenced was PBMCs. The receptor chain draws on TRBV30 and TRBJ1-4, with the D gene not clear enough to name. The DNA reads TGTGCCTGGAGTACAAGGAGGGCAAGGGTCGAAAAACTGTTTTTT. It codes for CAWSTRRARVEKLFF.